This T cell receptor (beta chain) emerged from a study of spatial heterogeneity in lung cancer (dated by TCRdb to between 2017 and 2020). Notes on the research overall: Samples were obtained from over 70 patients with early-stage, untreated non-small cell lung cancer from the lung TRACERx cohort. Follow-up PBMC samples were sequenced whenever available, and the median time to follow-up was roughly two years after resection. Beta-chain transcripts were consistently detected in greater numbers than alpha-chain transcripts, which likely reflected higher beta-chain transcript abundance. In the raw uncorrected reads, each unique combination of TCR and UMI appeared on average more than ten times. In non-small cell lung cancer, the study made a quantitative comparison of TCR alpha and beta repertoires among multiple tumor regions, matched nontumor lung and blood. TCR repertoire features were related to nonsynonymous mutation counts determined by whole-exome sequencing of tumor tissue. At surgery, both alpha and beta chains were TCR-sequenced in roughly 200 tumor regions, about 64 matched nontumor lung samples and some 60 PBMC samples.

Notes on this clonotype: What this receptor recognizes is not known. The input lacks base qualities; no much larger clone sits a single base away. Because this beta chain is a stray read in a library intended to capture alpha chains, its abundance should not be given much weight.

Per the publication, the time point label means: blood at routine non-recurrence follow-up after resection. Without any cell sorting, TCR sequencing was performed on whole RNA extracted either from tumor and nontumor lung tissue or from cryopreserved PBMC samples. Only patients for whom sufficient RNA was available from at least two tumor regions were selected for TCR sequencing. CDR1 SGDLS and CDR2 YYNGEE were looked up in the germline V gene. Deletion took 7 bases off V and 6 bases off J, with a span of 27 bases between the germline ends. There are 17 amino acids in the CDR3, from cysteine to phenylalanine inclusive. The CDR3 DNA has 51 bases and is translated from base 1. Paper-wide results and their limitations: Ubiquitous expanded tumor TCRs showed up in blood more often at tumor resection than at routine follow-up. Only about 15 patients were included in comparisons of baseline and follow-up blood repertoires. Additional single-cell paired TCR alpha and beta sequencing was considered necessary to confirm, at a functional level, the hypothesis that regional TCRs recognize regional mutations.

Library construction relied on 5' RACE. TCRdb lists the instrument as NextSeq 500. In the TCR library protocol, a unique molecular identifier was attached to each TCR cDNA molecule so that PCR and sequencing errors could be corrected. On the study's bioinformatics: TCR identification, UMI-based error correction and CDR3 extraction were all carried out with Decombinator tools. TCRs above a frequency of 2 per 1,000, corresponding to the top 1% of the tumor frequency distribution, were defined as expanded. Renyi diversity was calculated using the R vegan package after each repertoire was subsampled 100 times to 5,000 TCRs. CDR3 similarity networks were built from amino acid triplet string-kernel similarity, connecting CDR3s with pairwise similarity above 0.82. Clones were called with MiXCR by TCRdb after fastp trimmed the public reads at Q25, and only in-frame beta chains were retained. Rows with a matching CDR3 protein are joined into one entry that keeps the most common DNA and genes. The V and J calls follow TCRdb's processing rather than the paper's. The table for this sample lists fewer than 2,500 distinct CDR3 sequences; about 25% of them were counted only once. The ten top clones hold roughly a quarter of the sample.

The TCR sequence derives from a male donor with early-stage non-small cell lung cancer. The sequence links TRBV9 to TRBJ2-3, with no confident D gene call. This sample comprised PBMCs, obtained at follow-up. This receptor has the CDR3 CASSQNPGPPRTDTQYF. The DNA sequence is as follows: TGTGCCAGCTCCCAAAACCCCGGGCCGCCGAGGACGGATACGCAGTATTTT. Where the CDR3 stops, the reference TRBV9 and TRBJ2-3 genes take over; the full variable domain is DSGVTQTPKHLITATGQRVTLRCSPRSGDLSVYWYQQSLDQGLQFLIQYYNGEERAKGNILERFSAQQFPDLHSELNLSSLELGDSALYFCASSQNPGPPRTDTQYFGPGTRLTVL.